This T cell receptor beta chain is from a study of Tregs in tolerant kidney transplant recipients. Overall study findings and caveats: This study did not directly address biological reproducibility. The small number of patients limits these findings pending further validation.

As regards this clone: Its matching antigen is unknown.

Libraries were prepared by immunoSEQ multiplex PCR; TCRdb keeps only in-frame clonotypes and omits some of them. This sample has around 50,000 clones, with around four fifths found just once. Unstimulated regulatory T cells (CD4+CD25+CD127-), CD4+CD25- non-regulatory cells, CD4 and CD8 cells were FACS-sorted from thawed PBMCs. The V gene lost 2 bases and the J gene lost 10 bases, with 11 bases spanning the gap. The CDR3 loop spans 13 amino acids. Germline assignment: CDR1 MNHNS and CDR2 SASEGT. V gene TRBV6-1 combines with J gene TRBJ1-4; tentative D call: TRBD1 (5 bases). The sequencing input was CD4+ T cells from blood. This clonotype was obtained from a human donor in good health. In DNA form, the CDR3 reads TGTGCCAGCAGTGAATTGGGGGACGGAAAACTGTTTTTT. It specifies CASSELGDGKLFF.